This T cell receptor beta chain was retrieved from a study of cytomegalovirus exposure and HLA in healthy donors. As for the study in general: A preliminary data release comprised roughly 80 million unique TCRs obtained from HLA-typed donors. Of all 400 or so donors who were genotyped, roughly 81% belonged to the Caucasian-associated ancestry cluster.

Turning to this clone: What it binds is unknown.

General study results and limits: The study recorded over 150 TCR beta chains that were cytomegalovirus-associated. Within an earlier analysis, most TCR beta V segments proved productive either about 90% or about 30% of the time.

Primers for the PCR totalled 60 Vbeta and 13 Jbeta. Sequenced by immunoSEQ multiplex PCR; TCRdb stores in-frame clones only, minus some. This sample has some 140,000 clones, with around 85% found just once. The origin of this receptor is a woman aged 45-65 years in good health and CMV-seropositive. Sequences were obtained from PBMCs.

CDR3 coding DNA: TGTGCCAGCAGGGACAGGAGTTACGAGCAGTACTTC. It yields the protein CASRDRSYEQYF. The chain uses TRBV2 and TRBJ2-7, with 7 bases fitting TRBD1. The V and J ends lost 6 bases and 4 bases, in that order; junction bases with no gene match: 3. There are 12 residues in the CDR3. Germline-derived CDR1 and CDR2 are SNHLY and FYNNEI.